This T cell receptor beta chain was sequenced during a study of blood T cell repertoires in COVID-19. Whole-study context: COVID-19 samples from acute and convalescent phases originated in the United States, Italy and Spain. T cells, B-cell-depleted T cells, or PBMCs provided the cDNA or gDNA that served as material.

Original methodology: Cell counts per sample came from amplifying reference gene primers. Profiling relied on immunoSEQ multiplex PCR, and the TCRdb table lists in-frame clones only, not all of them. V and J calls and clone size come straight from that table; D and trimming were deduced from the DNA. The sample lists roughly 270,000 clones; less than 85% were seen once. Recovered participants had two consecutive negative NP/OP PCR tests, healthcare professional clearance, or symptom resolution. This sequence was found in a woman between 50 and 59 years old who had recovered from COVID-19. The sequenced sample was PBMCs or T cells enriched from blood (not recorded which).

The CDR3 DNA reads as TGTGCCAGCAGCCCCCGGCAGGGGTGGGAGCAGTACTTC. Its protein product is CASSPRQGWEQYF. The V gene is TRBV12-3 or TRBV12-4, the J gene TRBJ2-7; possible D gene TRBD1, 6 bases. The CDR3 is 13 residues long. Trimming cost V 6 bases and J 7 bases, with 16 bases left between them.